This T cell receptor (beta chain) was recovered during a study of CD8+ T cells in alopecia areata. Documented treatment: oral pan-JAK inhibitor, 5-10 mg twice daily. RNA extraction was followed by reverse transcription into cDNA, which acted as the sequencing template. Sequenced by immunoSEQ multiplex PCR; TCRdb stores in-frame clones only, minus some. The table includes hundreds of thousands of clones, just over 65% detected once. The length of the CDR3 is 12 residues. V dropped 2 bases and J dropped 13 bases, with 12 bases sitting between them. CDR1 and CDR2 from the germline V gene are GTSNPN and SVGIG (reference sequence).

The TCR was taken from a human donor with alopecia areata. The specimen was CD4+ T cells sorted from blood, collected around week 44, from a patient treated with tofacitinib. This sequence joins TRBV30 and TRBJ1-6, with no clear D. CDR3 loop: CAWSPTGLPLHF. CDR3 DNA sequence: TGTGCCTGGAGTCCGACCGGCCTCCCCCTCCACTTT.